This TCR beta chain was identified in a study of shared clonotypes between healthy human individuals. Study results and limitations: Few donors restricted represented genetic and exposure-history diversity.

In regard to this clone: Its antigen is unknown.

Libraries were prepared by immunoSEQ multiplex PCR; TCRdb keeps only in-frame clonotypes and omits some of them. Of over 400,000 clones detected, 81% appear once; the ten largest clones hold about an eighth. Sequencing was done on a sample of PBMCs. This clonotype was sampled from a woman between 35 and 50 years old in good health. Some clones in this sample may be carry-over from other donors' samples.

This chain's CDR3 is CASSTTGGGGQETQYF. Here the CDR3 DNA reads TGCGCCAGCAGCACCACCGGGGGCGGGGGGCAAGAGACCCAGTACTTC. The chain combines TRBV5-1 with TRBJ2-5, with 8 bases lining up with TRBD2. The CDR3 spans 16 residues. The germline V gene encodes CDR1 SGHRS and CDR2 YFSETQ. V shed 4 bases, J shed 2 bases, and the junction held 10 bases outside the gene matches.